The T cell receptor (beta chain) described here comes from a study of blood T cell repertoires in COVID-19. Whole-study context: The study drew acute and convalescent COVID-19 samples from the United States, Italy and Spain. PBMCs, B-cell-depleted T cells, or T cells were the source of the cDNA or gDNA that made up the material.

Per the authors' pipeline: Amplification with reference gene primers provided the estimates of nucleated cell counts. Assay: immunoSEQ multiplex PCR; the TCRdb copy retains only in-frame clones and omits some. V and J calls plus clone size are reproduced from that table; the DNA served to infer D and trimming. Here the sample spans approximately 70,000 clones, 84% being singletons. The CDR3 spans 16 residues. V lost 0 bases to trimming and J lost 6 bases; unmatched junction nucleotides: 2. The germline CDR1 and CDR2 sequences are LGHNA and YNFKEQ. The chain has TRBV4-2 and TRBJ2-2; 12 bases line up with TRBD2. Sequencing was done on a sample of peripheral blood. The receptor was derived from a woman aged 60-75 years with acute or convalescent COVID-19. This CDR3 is CASSQELAGGAGELFF. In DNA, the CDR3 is TGTGCCAGCAGCCAAGAACTAGCGGGGGGAGCCGGGGAGCTGTTTTTT.